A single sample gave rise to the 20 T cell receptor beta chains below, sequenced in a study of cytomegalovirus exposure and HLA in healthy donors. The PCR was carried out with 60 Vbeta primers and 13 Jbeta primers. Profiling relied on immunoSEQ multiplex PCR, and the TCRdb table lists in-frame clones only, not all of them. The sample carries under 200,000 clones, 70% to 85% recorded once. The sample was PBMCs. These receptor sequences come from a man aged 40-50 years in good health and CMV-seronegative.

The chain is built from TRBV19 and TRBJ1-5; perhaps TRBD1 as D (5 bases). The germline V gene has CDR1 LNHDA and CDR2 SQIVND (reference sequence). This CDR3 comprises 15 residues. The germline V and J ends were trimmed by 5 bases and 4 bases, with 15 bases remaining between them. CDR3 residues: CASSLTDIPNQPQHF. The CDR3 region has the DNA TGTGCCAGTAGTTTGACAGACATTCCAAATCAGCCCCAGCATTTT.

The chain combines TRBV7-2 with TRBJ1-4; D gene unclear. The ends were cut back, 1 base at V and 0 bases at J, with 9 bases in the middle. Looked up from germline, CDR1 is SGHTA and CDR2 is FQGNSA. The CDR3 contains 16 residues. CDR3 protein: CASSLVGTSTNEKLFF. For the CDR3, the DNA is TGTGCCAGCAGCTTAGTGGGCACATCAACTAATGAAAAACTGTTTTTT.

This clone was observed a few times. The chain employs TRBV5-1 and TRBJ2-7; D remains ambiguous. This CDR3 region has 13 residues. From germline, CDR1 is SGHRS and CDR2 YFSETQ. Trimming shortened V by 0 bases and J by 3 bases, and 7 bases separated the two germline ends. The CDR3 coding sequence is TGCGCCAGCAGCTTGGGGCGGTTCTACGAGCAGTACTTC. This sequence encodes CASSLGRFYEQYF. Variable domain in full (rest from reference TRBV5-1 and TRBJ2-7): KAGVTQTPRYLIKTRGQQVTLSCSPISGHRSVSWYQQTPGQGLQFLFEYFSETQRNKGNFPGRFSGRQFSNSRSEMNVSTLELGDSALYLCASSLGRFYEQYFGPGTRLTVT.

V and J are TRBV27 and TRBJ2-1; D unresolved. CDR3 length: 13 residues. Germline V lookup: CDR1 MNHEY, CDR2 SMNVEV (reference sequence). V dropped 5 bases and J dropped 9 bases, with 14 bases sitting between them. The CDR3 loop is CASSIRKTGEQFF. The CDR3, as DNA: TGTGCCAGCAGTATCCGAAAGACTGGTGAGCAGTTCTTC.

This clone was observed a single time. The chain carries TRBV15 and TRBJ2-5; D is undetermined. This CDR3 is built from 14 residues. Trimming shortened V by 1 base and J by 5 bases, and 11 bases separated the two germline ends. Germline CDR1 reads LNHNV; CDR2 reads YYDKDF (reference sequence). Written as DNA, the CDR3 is TGTGCCACCAGCAGAGTACGGTCGTCGGAGACCCAGTACTTC. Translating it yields CATSRVRSSETQYF.

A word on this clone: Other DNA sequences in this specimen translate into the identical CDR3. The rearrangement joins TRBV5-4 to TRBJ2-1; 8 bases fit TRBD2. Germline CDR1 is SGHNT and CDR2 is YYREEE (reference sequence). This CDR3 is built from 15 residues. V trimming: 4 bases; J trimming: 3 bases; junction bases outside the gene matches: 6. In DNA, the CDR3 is TGTGCCAGCAGCCGATCCGGGACTAGCTACAATGAGCAGTTCTTC. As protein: CASSRSGTSYNEQFF.

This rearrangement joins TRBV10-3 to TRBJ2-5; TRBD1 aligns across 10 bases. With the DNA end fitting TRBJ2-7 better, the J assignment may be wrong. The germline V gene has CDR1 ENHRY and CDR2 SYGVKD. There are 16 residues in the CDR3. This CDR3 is CAISEIGTGDTYEQYF. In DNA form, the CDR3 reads TGTGCCATCAGTGAGATCGGGACAGGGGACACCTACGAGCAGTACTTC.

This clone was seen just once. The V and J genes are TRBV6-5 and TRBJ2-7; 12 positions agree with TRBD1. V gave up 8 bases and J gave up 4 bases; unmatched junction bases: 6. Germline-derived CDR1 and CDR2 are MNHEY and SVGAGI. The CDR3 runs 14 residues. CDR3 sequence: CASGTGGLEYEQYF. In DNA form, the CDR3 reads TGTGCCAGCGGGACAGGGGGCTTGGAATACGAGCAGTACTTC.

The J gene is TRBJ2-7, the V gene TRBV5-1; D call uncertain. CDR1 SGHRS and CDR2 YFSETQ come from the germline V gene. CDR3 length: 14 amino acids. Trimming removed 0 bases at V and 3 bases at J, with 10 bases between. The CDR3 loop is CASSLDSPIYEQYF. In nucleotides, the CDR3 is TGCGCCAGCAGCTTGGACAGCCCTATCTACGAGCAGTACTTC.

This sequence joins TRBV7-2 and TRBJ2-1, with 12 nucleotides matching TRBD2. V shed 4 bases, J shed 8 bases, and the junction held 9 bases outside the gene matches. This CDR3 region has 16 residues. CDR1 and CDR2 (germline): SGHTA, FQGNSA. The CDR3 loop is CASSSPASGRADEQFF. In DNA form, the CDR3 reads TGTGCCAGCAGCTCCCCGGCTAGCGGGAGGGCCGATGAGCAGTTCTTC. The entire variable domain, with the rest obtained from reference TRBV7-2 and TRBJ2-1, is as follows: GAGVSQSPSNKVTEKGKDVELRCDPISGHTALYWYRQSLGQGLEFLIYFQGNSAPDKSGLPSDRFSAERTGGSVSTLTIQRTQQEDSAVYLCASSSPASGRADEQFFGPGTRLTVL.

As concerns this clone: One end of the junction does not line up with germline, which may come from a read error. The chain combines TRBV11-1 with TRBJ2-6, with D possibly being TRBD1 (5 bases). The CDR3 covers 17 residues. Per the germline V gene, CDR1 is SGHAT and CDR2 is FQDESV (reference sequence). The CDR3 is CASSLTRILSGANGLTF. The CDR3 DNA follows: TGTGCCAGCAGCTTAACCAGGATCCTCTCTGGGGCCAACGGCCTGACTTTC. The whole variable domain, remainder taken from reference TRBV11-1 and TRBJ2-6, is EAEVAQSPRYKITEKSQAVAFWCDPISGHATLYWYRQILGQGPELLVQFQDESVVDDSQLPKDRFSAERLKGVDSTLKIQPAELGDSAMYLCASSLTRILSGANGLTFGAGSRLTVL.

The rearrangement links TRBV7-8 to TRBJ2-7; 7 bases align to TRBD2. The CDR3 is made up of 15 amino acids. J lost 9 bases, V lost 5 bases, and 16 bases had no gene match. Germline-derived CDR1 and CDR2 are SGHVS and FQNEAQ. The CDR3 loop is CASSAGGGIQSRQYF. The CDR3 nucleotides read TGTGCCAGCAGCGCGGGCGGGGGAATCCAAAGTCGGCAGTACTTC.

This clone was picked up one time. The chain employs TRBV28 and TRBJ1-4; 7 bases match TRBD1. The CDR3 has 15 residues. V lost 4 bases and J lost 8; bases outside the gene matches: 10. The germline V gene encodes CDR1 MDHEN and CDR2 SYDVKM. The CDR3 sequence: CASSSSDREWEKLFF. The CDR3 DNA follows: TGTGCCAGCAGTTCCTCCGACAGGGAGTGGGAAAAACTGTTTTTT.

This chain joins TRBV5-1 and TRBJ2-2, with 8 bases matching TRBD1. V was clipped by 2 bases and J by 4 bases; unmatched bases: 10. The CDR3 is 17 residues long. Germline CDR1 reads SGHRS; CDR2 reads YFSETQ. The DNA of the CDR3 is TGCGCCAGCAGCTTAGAACCGGGACAGGTGACCACCGGGGAGCTGTTTTTT. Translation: CASSLEPGQVTTGELFF.

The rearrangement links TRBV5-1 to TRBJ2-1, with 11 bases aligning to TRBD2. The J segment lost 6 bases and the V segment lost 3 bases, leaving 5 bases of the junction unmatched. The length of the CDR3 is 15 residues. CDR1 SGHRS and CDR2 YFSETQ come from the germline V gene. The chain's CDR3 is CASSSAGTSGNEQFF. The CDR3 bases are TGCGCCAGCAGCTCTGCCGGGACTAGCGGCAATGAGCAGTTCTTC.

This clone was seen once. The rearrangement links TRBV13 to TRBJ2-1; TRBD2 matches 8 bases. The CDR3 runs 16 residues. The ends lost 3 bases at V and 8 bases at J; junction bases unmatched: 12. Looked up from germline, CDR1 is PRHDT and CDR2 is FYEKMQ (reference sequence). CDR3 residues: CASSFRSGSFRDEQFF. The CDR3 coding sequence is TGTGCCAGCAGCTTCAGAAGCGGGAGTTTTAGGGATGAGCAGTTCTTC. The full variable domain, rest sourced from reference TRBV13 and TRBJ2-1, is AAGVIQSPRHLIKEKRETATLKCYPIPRHDTVYWYQQGPGQDPQFLISFYEKMQSDKGSIPDRFSAQQFSDYHSELNMSSLELGDSALYFCASSFRSGSFRDEQFFGPGTRLTVL.

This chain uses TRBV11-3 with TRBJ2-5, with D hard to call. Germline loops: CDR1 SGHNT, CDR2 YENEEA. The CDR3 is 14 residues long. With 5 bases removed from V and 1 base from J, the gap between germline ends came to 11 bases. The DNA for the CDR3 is TGTGCCAGCAGCAAAAGCAGCGCCCAAGAGACCCAGTACTTC. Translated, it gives CASSKSSAQETQYF.

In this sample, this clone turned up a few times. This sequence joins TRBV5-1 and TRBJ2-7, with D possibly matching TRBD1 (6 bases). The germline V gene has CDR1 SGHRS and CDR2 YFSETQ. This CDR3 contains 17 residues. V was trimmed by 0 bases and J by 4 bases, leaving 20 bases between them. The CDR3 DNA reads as TGCGCCAGCAGCTTGGCCGGATTGGCCAGGGGCCCTTACGAGCAGTACTTC. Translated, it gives CASSLAGLARGPYEQYF.

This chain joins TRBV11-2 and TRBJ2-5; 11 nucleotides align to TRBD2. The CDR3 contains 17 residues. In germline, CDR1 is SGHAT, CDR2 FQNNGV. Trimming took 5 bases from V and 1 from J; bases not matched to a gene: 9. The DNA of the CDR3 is TGTGCCAGCAGCGTAATGACTAGCGGGAAACTCCAAGAGACCCAGTACTTC. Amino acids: CASSVMTSGKLQETQYF.

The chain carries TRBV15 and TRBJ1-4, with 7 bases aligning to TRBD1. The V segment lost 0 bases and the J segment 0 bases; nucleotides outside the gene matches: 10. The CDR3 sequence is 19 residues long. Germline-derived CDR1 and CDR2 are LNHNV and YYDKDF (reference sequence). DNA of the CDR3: TGTGCCACCAGCAGAGATCTTGCAGGGGGGATCGCAACTAATGAAAAACTGTTTTTT. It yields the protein CATSRDLAGGIATNEKLFF.